The sequence of this TCR beta chain was determined in a study of cytomegalovirus exposure and HLA in healthy donors. With 60 Vbeta and 13 Jbeta primers, the PCR was carried out. Generated by immunoSEQ multiplex PCR, the TCRdb table keeps only in-frame clones and is missing some. Here the sample table reports roughly 79,000 clones. Germline V gene lookup returns CDR1 SGHVS and CDR2 FQNEAQ. The CDR3 length is 15 residues. V lost 5 bases and J 6 bases, leaving 17 bases between the germline ends. For this clone: The antigen is not known.

Findings of the study overall: In a later analysis, TCR association rates varied by HLA locus: DRB1 most, HLA-C fewest.

The chain carries TRBV7-8 and TRBJ1-5; D is ambiguous. Source material: PBMCs. The sequence was collected from a man aged 25-40 years in good health and CMV-seronegative. The CDR3 DNA reads as TGTGCCAGCAGCCCCGCGTTGGAGGGTACTCAGCCCCAGCATTTT. Translation: CASSPALEGTQPQHF.